One sample yielded the 5 T cell receptor beta chains listed below, sequenced in a study of cytomegalovirus exposure and HLA in healthy donors. It was with 60 Vbeta and 13 Jbeta primers that the PCR ran. The repertoire was sequenced with immunoSEQ multiplex PCR; TCRdb's copy has only in-frame clones and lacks some. The sample lists approximately 53,000 clones; 77% were seen once. Sequencing was performed on PBMCs. These receptors were obtained from a woman aged 35 to 49 in good health and CMV-seropositive.

This clone has only a few counts. V and J are TRBV7-2 and TRBJ2-7; 10 positions agree with TRBD2. The length of the CDR3 is 16 residues. Germline loops: CDR1 SGHTA, CDR2 FQGNSA. J lost 5 bases, V lost 3 bases, and 10 bases had no gene match. The CDR3 sequence: CASSFQLAGPNHEQYF. For the CDR3, the DNA is TGTGCCAGCAGCTTTCAACTAGCGGGGCCCAACCACGAGCAGTACTTC.

The chain is built from TRBV9 and TRBJ1-2; 7 nucleotides align to TRBD1. The CDR3 loop spans 14 amino acids. Germline V lookup: CDR1 SGDLS, CDR2 YYNGEE. The V gene end was trimmed by 4 bases and the J gene end by 0 bases; junction bases not matched to a gene: 3. The CDR3 DNA sequence: TGTGCCAGCAGCAGGGACAGCCCTAACTATGGCTACACCTTC. Amino acid sequence: CASSRDSPNYGYTF.

In DNA, the CDR3 is TGTGCCAGCACCTCCCCCGGGACAGGGGGATGGTCCTATAATTCACCCCTCCACTTT. Protein sequence: CASTSPGTGGWSYNSPLHF. The rearrangement links TRBV28 to TRBJ1-6; 11 bases are a match to TRBD1. V lost 7 bases, J lost 1 base, and 12 bases stayed unmatched. This CDR3 is 19 amino acids long. Germline V gene lookup returns CDR1 MDHEN and CDR2 SYDVKM. Combining the CDR3 with reference TRBV28 and TRBJ1-6 gives the whole variable domain DVKVTQSSRYLVKRTGEKVFLECVQDMDHENMFWYRQDPGLGLRLIYFSYDVKMKEKGDIPEGYSVSREKKERFSLILESASTNQTSMYLCASTSPGTGGWSYNSPLHFGNGTRLTVT.

The V call is TRBV27, the J call TRBJ1-5; D is undetermined. Germline CDR1 MNHEY, CDR2 SMNVEV (reference sequence). The V gene lost 9 bases and the J gene lost 3 bases, with 12 bases spanning the gap. The CDR3 runs to 13 residues. CDR3 DNA sequence: TGTGCCAGGACTCGGATAAACAATCAGCCCCAGCATTTT. Translation gives CARTRINNQPQHF.

The chain recombines TRBV11-3 with TRBJ1-3; 8 nucleotides align to TRBD1. The CDR3 extends over 17 amino acids. V dropped 1 base and J dropped 1; count of bases not matched to a gene: 6. The germline gives CDR1 SGHNT, CDR2 YENEEA. The CDR3 protein is CASSLGAGGKSGNTIYF. The CDR3 DNA sequence: TGTGCCAGCAGCTTAGGGGCAGGGGGCAAATCTGGAAACACCATATATTTT. The variable domain in full, completed from reference TRBV11-3 and TRBJ1-3, reads EAGVVQSPRYKIIEKKQPVAFWCNPISGHNTLYWYLQNLGQGPELLIRYENEEAVDDSQLPKDRFSAERLKGVDSTLKIQPAELGDSAVYLCASSLGAGGKSGNTIYFGEGSWLTVV.